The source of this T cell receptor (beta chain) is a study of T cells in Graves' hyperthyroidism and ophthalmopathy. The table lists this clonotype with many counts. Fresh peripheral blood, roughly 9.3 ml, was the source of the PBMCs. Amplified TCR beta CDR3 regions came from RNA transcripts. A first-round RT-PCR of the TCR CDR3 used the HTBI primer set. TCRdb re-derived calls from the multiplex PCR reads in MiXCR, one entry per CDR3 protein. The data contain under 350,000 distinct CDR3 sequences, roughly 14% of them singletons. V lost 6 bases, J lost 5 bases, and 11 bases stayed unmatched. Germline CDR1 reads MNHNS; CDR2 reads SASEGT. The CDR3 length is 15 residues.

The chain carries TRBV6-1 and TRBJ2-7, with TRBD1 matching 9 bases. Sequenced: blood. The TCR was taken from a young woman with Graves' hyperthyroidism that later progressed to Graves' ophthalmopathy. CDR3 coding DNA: TGTGCCAGCAGCCGCGGCGGGACAGGGAAAAACGAGCAGTACTTC. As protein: CASSRGGTGKNEQYF.